This T cell receptor beta chain comes out of a study of Ad26.COV2.S vaccination and SARS-CoV-2 variants. The CDR3 is 23 residues long. J gave up 6 bases and V 4 bases, and 30 bases lay outside the gene matches. The method was immunoSEQ multiplex PCR; TCRdb's version includes in-frame clones alone and lacks a portion of them. The table lists 400,000 to 450,000 clones, about 93% of them singletons. This sample's treatment: some 20 received Ad26.COV2.S at low or high dose, single or two shots; 5 received placebo; per-sample allocation not given. On day 63 after the first injection, vaccine and placebo recipients gave samples.

The clonotype was recovered from a person between 18 and 65 years old who received the Ad26.COV2.S COVID-19 vaccine or a placebo. Sequences were derived from peripheral blood, sampled in a trial of Ad26.COV2.S vaccine versus placebo. J is TRBJ2-7 and V is TRBV23-1; 13 positions match TRBD2. TRBV23-1 is recorded as an ORF, its role being uncertain. CDR3 nucleotide sequence: TGCGCCAGCAGTCTGGACTATTCGACCCGATCAACTGGACTAGCGGGAGACAGCGGCGAGCAGTACTTC. Translation gives CASSLDYSTRSTGLAGDSGEQYF.